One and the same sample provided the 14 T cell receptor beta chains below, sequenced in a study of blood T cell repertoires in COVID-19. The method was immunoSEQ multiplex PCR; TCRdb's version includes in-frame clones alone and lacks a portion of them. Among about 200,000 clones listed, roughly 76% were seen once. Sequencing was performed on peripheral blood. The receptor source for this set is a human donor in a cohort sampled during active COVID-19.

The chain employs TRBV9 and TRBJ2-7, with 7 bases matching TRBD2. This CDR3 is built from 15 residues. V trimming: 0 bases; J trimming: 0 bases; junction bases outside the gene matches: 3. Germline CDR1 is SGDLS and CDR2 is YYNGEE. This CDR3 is CASSVAGGGSYEQYF. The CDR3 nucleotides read TGTGCCAGCAGCGTAGCTGGCGGGGGCTCCTACGAGCAGTACTTC.

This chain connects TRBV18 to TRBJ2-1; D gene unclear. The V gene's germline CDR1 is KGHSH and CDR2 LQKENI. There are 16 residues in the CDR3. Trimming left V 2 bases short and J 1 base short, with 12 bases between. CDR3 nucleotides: TGTGCCAGCTCACCAGAGACGGGTCCTTCCTACAATGAGCAGTTCTTC. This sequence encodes CASSPETGPSYNEQFF.

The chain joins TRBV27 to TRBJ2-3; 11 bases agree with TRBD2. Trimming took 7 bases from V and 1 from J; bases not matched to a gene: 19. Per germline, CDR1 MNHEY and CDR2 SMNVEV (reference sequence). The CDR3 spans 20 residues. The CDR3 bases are TGTGCCAGCAACCACCCGGGGGCTAGCGGGAGGAGGGACTGCACAGATACGCAGTATTTT. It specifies CASNHPGASGRRDCTDTQYF.

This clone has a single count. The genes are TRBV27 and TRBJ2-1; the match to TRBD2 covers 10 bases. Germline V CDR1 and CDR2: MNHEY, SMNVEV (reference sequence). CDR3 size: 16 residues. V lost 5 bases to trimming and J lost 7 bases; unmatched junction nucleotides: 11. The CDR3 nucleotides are TGTGCCAGCAGTCAACTGGGACTAGCGATCAGGAATGAGCAGTTCTTC. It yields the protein CASSQLGLAIRNEQFF.

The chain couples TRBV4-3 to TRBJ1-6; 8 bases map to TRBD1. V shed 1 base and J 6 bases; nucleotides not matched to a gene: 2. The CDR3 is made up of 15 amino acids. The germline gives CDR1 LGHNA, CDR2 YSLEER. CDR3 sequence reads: CASSQGTGFNSPLHF. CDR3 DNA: TGCGCCAGCAGCCAAGGGACAGGGTTTAATTCACCCCTCCACTTT.

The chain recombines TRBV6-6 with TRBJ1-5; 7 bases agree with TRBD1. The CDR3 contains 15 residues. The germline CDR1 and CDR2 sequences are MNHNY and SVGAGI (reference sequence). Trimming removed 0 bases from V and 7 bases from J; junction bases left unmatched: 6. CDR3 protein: CASSYSGTERQPQHF. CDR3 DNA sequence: TGTGCCAGCAGTTACTCTGGGACAGAGCGCCAGCCCCAGCATTTT.

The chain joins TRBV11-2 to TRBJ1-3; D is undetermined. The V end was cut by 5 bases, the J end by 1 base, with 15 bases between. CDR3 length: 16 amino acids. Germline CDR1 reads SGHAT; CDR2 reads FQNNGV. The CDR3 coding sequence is TGTGCCAGCAGCCAACGGTCAGGCGGGTCTGGAAACACCATATATTTT. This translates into CASSQRSGGSGNTIYF.

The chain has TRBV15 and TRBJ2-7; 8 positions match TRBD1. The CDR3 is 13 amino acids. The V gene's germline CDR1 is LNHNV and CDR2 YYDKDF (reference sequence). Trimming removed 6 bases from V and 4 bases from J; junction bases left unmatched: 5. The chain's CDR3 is CATRLTGGYEQYF. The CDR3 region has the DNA TGTGCCACCAGGCTAACAGGGGGTTACGAGCAGTACTTC.

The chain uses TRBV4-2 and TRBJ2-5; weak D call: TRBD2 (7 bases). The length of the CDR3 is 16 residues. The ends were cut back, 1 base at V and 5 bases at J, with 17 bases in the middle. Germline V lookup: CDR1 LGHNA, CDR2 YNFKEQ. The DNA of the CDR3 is TGTGCCAGCAGCCAAGTTACCGGGGGAGGGGGTGAGACCCAGTACTTC. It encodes CASSQVTGGGGETQYF.

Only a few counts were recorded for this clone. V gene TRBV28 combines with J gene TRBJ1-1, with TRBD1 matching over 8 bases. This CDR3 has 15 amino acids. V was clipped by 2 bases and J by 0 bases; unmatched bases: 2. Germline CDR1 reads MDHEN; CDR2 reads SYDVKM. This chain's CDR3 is CASSLGQGMNTEAFF. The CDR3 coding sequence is TGTGCCAGCAGTTTAGGACAGGGAATGAACACTGAAGCTTTCTTT.

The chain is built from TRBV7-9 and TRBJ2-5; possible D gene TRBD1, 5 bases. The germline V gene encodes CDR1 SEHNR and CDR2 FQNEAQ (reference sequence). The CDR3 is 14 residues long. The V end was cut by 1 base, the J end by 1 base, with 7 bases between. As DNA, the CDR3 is TGTGCCAGCAGCTTAGGCAGGGCCCAAGAGACCCAGTACTTC. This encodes CASSLGRAQETQYF.

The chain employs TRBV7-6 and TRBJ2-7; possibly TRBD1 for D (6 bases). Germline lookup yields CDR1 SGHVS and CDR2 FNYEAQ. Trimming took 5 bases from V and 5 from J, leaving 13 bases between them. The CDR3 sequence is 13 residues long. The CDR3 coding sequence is TGTGCCAGCAGCGCCTCACGACAGGACGAGCAGTACTTC. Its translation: CASSASRQDEQYF.

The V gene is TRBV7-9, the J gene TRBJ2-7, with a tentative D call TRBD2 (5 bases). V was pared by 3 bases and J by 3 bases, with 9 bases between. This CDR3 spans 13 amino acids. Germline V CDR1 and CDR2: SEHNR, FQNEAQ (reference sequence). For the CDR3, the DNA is TGTGCCAGCAGCTTGACTAATAACTACGAGCAGTACTTC. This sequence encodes CASSLTNNYEQYF.

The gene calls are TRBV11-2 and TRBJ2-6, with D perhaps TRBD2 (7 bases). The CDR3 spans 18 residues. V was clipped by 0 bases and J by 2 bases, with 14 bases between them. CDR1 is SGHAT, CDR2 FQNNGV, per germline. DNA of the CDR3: TGTGCCAGCAGCTTAGAATATGGGGGGGGCGCTGGGGCCAACGTCCTGACTTTC. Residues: CASSLEYGGGAGANVLTF. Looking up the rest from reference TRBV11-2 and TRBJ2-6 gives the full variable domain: EAGVAQSPRYKIIEKRQSVAFWCNPISGHATLYWYQQILGQGPKLLIQFQNNGVVDDSQLPKDRFSAERLKGVDSTLKIQPAKLEDSAVYLCASSLEYGGGAGANVLTFGAGSRLTVL.